This T cell receptor (beta chain) derives from a study of T-cell reconstitution after alpha-beta-depleted transplantation in children. Germline loops: CDR1 MRHNA, CDR2 SNTAGT. The CDR3 is 15 residues long. The V segment lost 0 bases and the J segment 2 bases; nucleotides outside the gene matches: 0. This clonotype was seen ten or more times. For TCRbeta, the library was prepared with unique molecular identifiers. TCRdb recomputed calls from the PCR reads with MiXCR, one row per CDR3 protein. This sample has about 110,000 distinct CDR3 sequences; under 13% occur once, and the top ten carry approximately 7.6%.

The material was PBMCs from the stem cell graft donor, obtained from the stem cell graft. This clonotype originated in a human donor who donated a stem cell graft to a child with acute lymphoblastic leukemia. The rearrangement links TRBV6-4 to TRBJ2-3, with 9 bases identical to TRBD1. The CDR3 spells CASSDSQGATDTQYF. DNA for the CDR3: TGTGCCAGCAGTGACTCACAGGGGGCCACAGATACGCAGTATTTT.